This T cell receptor (beta chain) was recovered during a study of Tregs in tolerant kidney transplant recipients. The repertoire was sequenced with immunoSEQ multiplex PCR; TCRdb's copy has only in-frame clones and lacks some. The profile shows approximately 50,000 clones, 91% of them singletons. There are 14 residues in the CDR3. CDR1 and CDR2 from the germline V gene are KGHSH and LQKENI. V lost 3 bases and J lost 3; bases outside the gene matches: 1. The nonmyeloablative bone marrow transplants came from related graft donors, with transient mixed chimerism. Thawed PBMCs were FACS-sorted into unstimulated CD4+CD25+CD127- regulatory T cells, CD4+CD25- non-regulatory cells, CD4 and CD8 cells.

V gene TRBV18 combines with J gene TRBJ2-1; 8 bases are shared with TRBD1. This sequence originates from a human patient who received a combined kidney and bone marrow transplant. Some T cells may trace back to the graft donor. The specimen was CD8+ T cells from blood (PBMCs), collected 24 months after the transplant. This CDR3 is CASSPGQGYNEQFF. In DNA, the CDR3 is TGTGCCAGCTCACCTGGACAGGGCTACAATGAGCAGTTCTTC.